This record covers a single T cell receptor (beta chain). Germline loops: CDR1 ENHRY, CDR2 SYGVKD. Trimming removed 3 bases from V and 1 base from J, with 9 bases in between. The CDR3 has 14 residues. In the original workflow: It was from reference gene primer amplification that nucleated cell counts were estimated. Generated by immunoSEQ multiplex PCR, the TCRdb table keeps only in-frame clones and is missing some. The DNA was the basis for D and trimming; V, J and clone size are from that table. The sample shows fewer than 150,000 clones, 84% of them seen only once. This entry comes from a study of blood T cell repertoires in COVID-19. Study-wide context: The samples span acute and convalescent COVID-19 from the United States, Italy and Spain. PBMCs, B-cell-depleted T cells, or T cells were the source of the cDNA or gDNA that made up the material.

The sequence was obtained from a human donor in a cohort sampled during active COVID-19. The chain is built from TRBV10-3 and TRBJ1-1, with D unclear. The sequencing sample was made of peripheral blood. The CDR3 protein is CAISDYGKNTEAFF. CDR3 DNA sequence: TGTGCCATCAGTGACTACGGGAAGAACACTGAAGCTTTCTTT.